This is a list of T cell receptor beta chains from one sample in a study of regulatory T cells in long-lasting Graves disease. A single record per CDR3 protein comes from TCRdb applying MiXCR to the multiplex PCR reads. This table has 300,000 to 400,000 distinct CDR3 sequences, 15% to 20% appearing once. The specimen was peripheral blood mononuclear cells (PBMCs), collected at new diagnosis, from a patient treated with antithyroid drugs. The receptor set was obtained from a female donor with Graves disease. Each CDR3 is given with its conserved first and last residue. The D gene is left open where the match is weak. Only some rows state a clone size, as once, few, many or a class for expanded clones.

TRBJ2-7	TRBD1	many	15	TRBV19	TGTGCCAGTAGTGCACGGACAGGGGGGGGCTACGAGCAGTACTTC	CASSARTGGGYEQYF
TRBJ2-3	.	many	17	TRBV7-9	TGTGCCAGCAGCTCCACGGACAGCCCCCTGAGCACAGATACGCAGTATTTT	CASSSTDSPLSTDTQYF
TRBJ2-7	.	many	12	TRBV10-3	TGTGCCATCAGTGAAGGTCAGTCCGAGCAGTACTTC	CAISEGQSEQYF
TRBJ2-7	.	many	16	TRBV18	TGTGCCAGCTCACCATGGAACCCCTCCCACTACTACGAGCAGTACTTC	CASSPWNPSHYYEQYF
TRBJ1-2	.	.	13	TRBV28	TGTGCCAGCAGCCTGGCCGGGACATCTGGCTACACCTTC	CASSLAGTSGYTF
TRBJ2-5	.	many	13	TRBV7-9	TGTGCCAGCAGCTCAGAGTTTTGGGAGACCCAGTACTTC	CASSSEFWETQYF
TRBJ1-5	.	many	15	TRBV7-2	TGTGCCAGCAGCTTAGTAGGGGGTCAAAATCAGCCCCAGCATTTT	CASSLVGGQNQPQHF
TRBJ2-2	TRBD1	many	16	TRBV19	TGTGCCAGTAGGATACCGGGACAGGGGAACGCCGGGGAGCTGTTTTTT	CASRIPGQGNAGELFF
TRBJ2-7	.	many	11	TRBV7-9	TGTGCCAGCAGCCCAGGGAGCGAGCAGTACTTC	CASSPGSEQYF
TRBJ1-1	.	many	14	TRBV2	TGTGCCAGCAGTGAATCGGGAGGGTTCACTGAAGCTTTCTTT	CASSESGGFTEAFF
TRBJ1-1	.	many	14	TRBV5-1	TGCGCCAGCAGCTTCCGCGACATGAACACTGAAGCTTTCTTT	CASSFRDMNTEAFF
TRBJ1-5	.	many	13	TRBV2	TGTGCCAGCGGATCCCTGGGTGGCCAGCCCCAGCATTTT	CASGSLGGQPQHF
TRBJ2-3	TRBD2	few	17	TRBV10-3	TGTGCCATCAGTGAGGCCTGGGGACTAGCGGACACAGATACGCAGTATTTT	CAISEAWGLADTDTQYF
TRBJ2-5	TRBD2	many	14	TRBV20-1	TGCAGTGTCGGCGGGGGAAGGGGAAAAGAGACCCAGTACTTC	CSVGGGRGKETQYF
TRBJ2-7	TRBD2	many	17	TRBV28	TGTGCCAGCAGTCCGAAAGGACTAGCGGGGCTTGACTACGAGCAGTACTTC	CASSPKGLAGLDYEQYF
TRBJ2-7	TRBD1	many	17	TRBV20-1	TGCAGTGCTAGAGATGGGGGTAGGGACAGGTCATACTACGAGCAGTACTTC	CSARDGGRDRSYYEQYF
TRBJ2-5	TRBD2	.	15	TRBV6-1	TGTGCCAGCAAACTAGCGGGGCTTAGACAAGAGACCCAGTACTTC	CASKLAGLRQETQYF
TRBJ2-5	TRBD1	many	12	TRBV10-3	TGTGCCGTCCGGACAGGGGAAGAGACCCAGTACTTC	CAVRTGEETQYF
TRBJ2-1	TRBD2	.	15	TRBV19	TGTGCCAGTAACGTGGGGCTAGCGGGAGTCGATGAGCAGTTCTTC	CASNVGLAGVDEQFF
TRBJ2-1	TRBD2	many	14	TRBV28	TGTGCCAGCAGGACTAGCGGGAGAAATCATGAGCAGTTCTTC	CASRTSGRNHEQFF
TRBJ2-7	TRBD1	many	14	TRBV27	TGTGCCAGCAGGGAGGGACAGGGTTTCGGCGAGCAGTACTTC	CASREGQGFGEQYF
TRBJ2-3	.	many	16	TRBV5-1	TGCGCCAGCAGCATCACCCTCGGGGGTAGCACAGATACGCAGTATTTT	CASSITLGGSTDTQYF
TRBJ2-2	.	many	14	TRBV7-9	TGTGCCAGCAGCTTAGAAGTCGGCACCGGGGAGCTGTTTTTT	CASSLEVGTGELFF
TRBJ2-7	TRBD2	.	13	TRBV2	TGTGCCACCACTAGCGGGAGGGACTACGAGCAGTACTTC	CATTSGRDYEQYF
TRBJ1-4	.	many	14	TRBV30	TGTGCCTGGAGTGTCGACACAACTAATGAAAAACTGTTTTTT	CAWSVDTTNEKLFF
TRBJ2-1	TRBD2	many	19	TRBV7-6	TGTGCCAGCAGCGGCCGGGGATTCAGGACTAGCGGGCAGCACAATGAGCAGTTCTTC	CASSGRGFRTSGQHNEQFF
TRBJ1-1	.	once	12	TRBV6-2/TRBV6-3	TGTGCCAGCAACCCGACAGTGACTGAAGCTTTCTTT	CASNPTVTEAFF
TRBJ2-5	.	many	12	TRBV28	TGTGCCAGCAGTTTATATTTGGAGACCCAGTACTTC	CASSLYLETQYF